The 31 T cell receptor beta chains below all came from one sample that was sequenced in a study of OX40 agonist ivuxolimab in advanced cancers. Data came from immunoSEQ multiplex PCR; TCRdb stores just in-frame clones and leaves some out. The table lists around 84,000 clones, approximately 90% of them singletons. The input for sequencing was CD4+ or CD8+ T cells sorted from blood, taken in a trial of the OX40 agonist ivuxolimab. All receptors come from an adult with an advanced solid tumor such as melanoma, head and neck, liver or kidney cancer.

V usage is TRBV11-2 and J usage is TRBJ1-5, with 8 bases matching TRBD1. The CDR3 is 15 residues long. V was clipped by 0 bases and J by 4 bases; unmatched bases: 2. Germline V gene data show CDR1 as SGHAT and CDR2 as FQNNGV. DNA for the CDR3: TGTGCCAGCAGCTTAGAACAGGGGGGGAATCAGCCCCAGCATTTT. This codes for CASSLEQGGNQPQHF.

The chain couples TRBV30 to TRBJ1-2, with a tentative D call TRBD1 (5 bases). V shed 1 base and J shed 0 bases, with 21 bases lying between them. The CDR3 covers 18 residues. Looked up from germline, CDR1 is GTSNPN and CDR2 is SVGIG (reference sequence). The CDR3 nucleotides read TGTGCCTGGAGTGCCCCCCGCGGAAGGGACCCTACTAACTATGGCTACACCTTC. Encoded protein: CAWSAPRGRDPTNYGYTF.

J is TRBJ2-7 and V is TRBV7-9; 7 bases align to TRBD2. After removal of 3 bases from V and 4 bases from J, the junction contained 3 bases not matched to a gene. The CDR3 loop spans 13 amino acids. Germline-derived CDR1 and CDR2 are SEHNR and FQNEAQ (reference sequence). CDR3 region: CASSFGGSYEQYF. In nucleotides, the CDR3 is TGTGCCAGCAGCTTCGGGGGGAGTTACGAGCAGTACTTC.

The CDR3 sequence: CASSLSYEQYF. CDR3 sequence (DNA): TGTGCCAGCAGCCTTTCATACGAGCAGTACTTC. This chain connects TRBV14 to TRBJ2-7; D not resolved. The V gene lost 4 bases and the J gene lost 4 bases, with 5 bases spanning the gap. The germline V gene encodes CDR1 SGHDN and CDR2 FVKESK. The CDR3 covers 11 residues.

This clone has only a few counts. The chain links TRBV20-1 to TRBJ2-5; perhaps TRBD2 as D (5 bases). V lost 3 bases and J lost 5, with 7 bases in between. CDR3 length: 11 residues. The germline CDR1 and CDR2 sequences are DFQATT and SNEGSKA (reference sequence). The CDR3 region is CSARGGETQYF. CDR3 nucleotide sequence: TGCAGTGCTAGGGGCGGGGAGACCCAGTACTTC.

This chain links TRBV7-2 with TRBJ2-1, with D maybe TRBD2 (6 bases). V was clipped by 6 bases and J by 0 bases, with 15 bases between them. Germline lookup yields CDR1 SGHTA and CDR2 FQGNSA. The CDR3 runs to 16 residues. CDR3 in amino acids: CASRLGLGSSYNEQFF. The CDR3 nucleotides read TGTGCCAGCAGGTTGGGACTCGGGAGCTCCTACAATGAGCAGTTCTTC.

This chain's CDR3 is CASSSGLLTDTQYF. CDR3 nucleotides: TGTGCCAGCAGCTCGGGACTTCTTACAGATACGCAGTATTTT. V is TRBV7-9 and J is TRBJ2-3; TRBD2 might be the D (6 bases). The CDR3 extends over 14 amino acids. Germline lookup yields CDR1 SEHNR and CDR2 FQNEAQ (reference sequence). With 4 bases removed from V and 3 bases from J, the gap between germline ends came to 11 bases.

This clone was detected once. The V gene is TRBV5-1, the J gene TRBJ1-4; D is perhaps TRBD1 (5 bases). Trimming removed 0 bases at V and 6 bases at J, with 9 bases between. Germline assignment: CDR1 SGHRS and CDR2 YFSETQ. This CDR3 is built from 14 residues. CDR3 residues: CASSLGWGDEKLFF. The CDR3 DNA reads TGCGCCAGCAGCTTGGGATGGGGCGATGAAAAACTGTTTTTT.

This chain links TRBV7-9 with TRBJ2-3; D gene ambiguous. Trimming shortened V by 1 base and J by 6 bases, and 17 bases separated the two germline ends. CDR1 and CDR2 from the germline V gene are SEHNR and FQNEAQ (reference sequence). The CDR3 totals 16 residues. The CDR3 DNA sequence: TGTGCCAGCAGCTTAGACAGAATCTCGACGGCGGATACGCAGTATTTT. It is translated as CASSLDRISTADTQYF.

The rearrangement links TRBV23-1 to TRBJ2-1, with D possibly matching TRBD2 (8 bases). TRBV23-1 is recorded as an ORF, its role being uncertain. CDR3 length: 16 amino acids. The V gene lost 4 bases and the J gene lost 9 bases, with 22 bases spanning the gap. The CDR3 coding sequence is TGCGCCAGCAGTCTGTCAGGGGGGACTAGTTTAGGTGAGCAGTTCTTC. Translation: CASSLSGGTSLGEQFF.

The CDR3 DNA reads TGTGCCAGCAGCCCGCTGGGAGTTAGCAATCAGCCCCAGCATTTT. It codes for CASSPLGVSNQPQHF. V usage is TRBV7-2 and J usage is TRBJ1-5; D not certain. V was cut by 5 bases and J by 0 bases, with 11 bases left in between. CDR1 SGHTA and CDR2 FQGNSA come from the germline V gene. This CDR3 is built from 15 residues.

The chain employs TRBV5-4 and TRBJ2-5; 13 bases line up with TRBD2. Germline V gene sequence: CDR1 SGHNT, CDR2 YYREEE (reference sequence). The CDR3 spans 16 residues. V lost 5 bases, J lost 5 bases, and 9 bases stayed unmatched. CDR3 in amino acids: CASRAGTSGNSETQYF. The DNA of the CDR3 is TGTGCCAGCAGGGCCGGGACTAGCGGGAATTCGGAGACCCAGTACTTC. Complete variable domain (other parts from reference TRBV5-4 and TRBJ2-5): ETGVTQSPTHLIKTRGQQVTLRCSSQSGHNTVSWYQQALGQGPQFIFQYYREEENGRGNFPPRFSGLQFPNYSSELNVNALELDDSALYLCASRAGTSGNSETQYFGPGTRLLVL.

The chain couples TRBV7-2 to TRBJ1-1, with 7 nucleotides matching TRBD1. The V gene's germline CDR1 is SGHTA and CDR2 FQGNSA. The CDR3 length is 14 residues. V gave up 5 bases and J gave up 0 bases; unmatched junction bases: 3. DNA of the CDR3: TGTGCCAGCAGCGCGGGACAGCTGAACACTGAAGCTTTCTTT. It is translated as CASSAGQLNTEAFF. Full variable domain (outside the CDR3, taken from reference TRBV7-2 and TRBJ1-1): GAGVSQSPSNKVTEKGKDVELRCDPISGHTALYWYRQSLGQGLEFLIYFQGNSAPDKSGLPSDRFSAERTGGSVSTLTIQRTQQEDSAVYLCASSAGQLNTEAFFGQGTRLTVV.

J is TRBJ2-1 and V is TRBV30; 12 bases are a match to TRBD2. CDR1 is GTSNPN, CDR2 SVGIG, per germline (reference sequence). V shed 2 bases and J 8 bases; nucleotides not matched to a gene: 13. This CDR3 is built from 17 residues. Here the CDR3 reads CAWSRGLAGQGGDEQFF. CDR3 nucleotide sequence: TGTGCCTGGAGTCGAGGACTAGCGGGGCAAGGGGGGGATGAGCAGTTCTTC.

The chain is built from TRBV5-1 and TRBJ1-1; 7 positions agree with TRBD1. The CDR3 consists of 15 residues. CDR1 is SGHRS, CDR2 YFSETQ, per germline. J was trimmed by 5 bases and V by 0 bases; bases with no gene match: 7. CDR3 nucleotide sequence: TGCGCCAGCAGCTTGGCCGGGACAGCTCGGACTGAAGCTTTCTTT. Its protein product is CASSLAGTARTEAFF.

This chain connects TRBV7-9 to TRBJ1-3; D unresolved. The V and J ends lost 0 bases and 0 bases respectively, with 9 bases between them. CDR3 length: 16 amino acids. Germline values: CDR1 SEHNR, CDR2 FQNEAQ (reference sequence). The CDR3 DNA reads TGTGCCAGCAGCTTAGCTACGGGAAGCTCTGGAAACACCATATATTTT. This translates into CASSLATGSSGNTIYF.

The chain joins TRBV30 to TRBJ1-1; D unresolved. This CDR3 is built from 13 residues. Germline CDR1 and CDR2: GTSNPN and SVGIG (reference sequence). The V end lost 0 bases, the J end lost 5 bases, and 10 bases lay between the germline ends. The CDR3 spells CAWSVHRDTEAFF. CDR3 DNA sequence: TGTGCCTGGAGTGTACATAGGGATACTGAAGCTTTCTTT.

This chain joins TRBV28 and TRBJ1-4; unclear D gene. CDR3 length: 15 amino acids. The V gene's germline CDR1 is MDHEN and CDR2 SYDVKM. The V gene lost 2 bases and the J gene lost 0 bases, with 7 bases spanning the gap. CDR3 region: CASSLNRATNEKLFF. Written as DNA, the CDR3 is TGTGCCAGCAGTTTAAACAGAGCAACTAATGAAAAACTGTTTTTT.

The J gene is TRBJ2-2, the V gene TRBV19, with a possible D match to TRBD1 (5 bases). V dropped 6 bases and J dropped 3 bases, with 11 bases sitting between them. The CDR3 totals 14 residues. Germline V gene lookup returns CDR1 LNHDA and CDR2 SQIVND (reference sequence). CDR3 coding DNA: TGTGCCAGTAGGGACACCCCGGACACCGGGGAGCTGTTTTTT. This encodes CASRDTPDTGELFF.

This chain uses TRBV11-3 with TRBJ2-1; D is tentatively TRBD1 or TRBD2 (5 bases each). CDR1 is SGHNT, CDR2 YENEEA, per germline. V lost 1 base and J lost 7, with 8 bases in between. CDR3 length: 13 amino acids. CDR3 protein: CASSLGWGNEQFF. The CDR3 coding sequence is TGTGCCAGCAGCTTAGGGTGGGGGAATGAGCAGTTCTTC. The full variable domain, rest sourced from reference TRBV11-3 and TRBJ2-1, is EAGVVQSPRYKIIEKKQPVAFWCNPISGHNTLYWYLQNLGQGPELLIRYENEEAVDDSQLPKDRFSAERLKGVDSTLKIQPAELGDSAVYLCASSLGWGNEQFFGPGTRLTVL.

This clone was counted between two and nine times. V usage is TRBV6-5 and J usage is TRBJ2-7, with TRBD2 identical over 11 bases. In germline, CDR1 is MNHEY, CDR2 SVGAGI. V shed 4 bases, J shed 6 bases, and the junction held 8 bases outside the gene matches. The CDR3 is 15 residues long. CDR3 sequence: CASSSESSGRREQYF. CDR3 bases: TGTGCCAGCAGTTCCGAATCTAGCGGGAGGCGCGAGCAGTACTTC.

The chain links TRBV11-2 to TRBJ2-3; 10 bases match TRBD1. The CDR3 runs to 17 residues. Per the germline V gene, CDR1 is SGHAT and CDR2 is FQNNGV. V gave up 5 bases and J gave up 0 bases; unmatched junction bases: 8. This CDR3 is CASSRQGASTSTDTQYF. DNA of the CDR3: TGTGCCAGCAGCCGACAGGGGGCAAGTACTAGCACAGATACGCAGTATTTT.

The chain is built from TRBV14 and TRBJ2-3; D might be TRBD2 (6 bases). The CDR3 totals 15 residues. CDR1 is SGHDN and CDR2 is FVKESK in the germline V gene. V dropped 4 bases and J dropped 1 base, with 12 bases sitting between them. CDR3 DNA: TGTGCCAGCAGCCCTCGACAGCGGGGCACAGATACGCAGTATTTT. As protein: CASSPRQRGTDTQYF.

The V and J genes are TRBV5-4 and TRBJ2-3; tentative D call: TRBD2 (5 bases). This CDR3 comprises 15 residues. Trimming took off 2 bases at V and 4 bases at J, with 14 bases between the two ends. Looked up from germline, CDR1 is SGHNT and CDR2 is YYREEE (reference sequence). The CDR3 DNA follows: TGTGCCAGCAGCTTATTAGCGCCTGAGGCAGATACGCAGTATTTT. This translates into CASSLLAPEADTQYF.

The V and J genes are TRBV5-1 and TRBJ1-2, with 9 bases aligning to TRBD1. Trimming cost V 0 bases and J 5 bases; bases outside gene matches: 5. This CDR3 region has 15 residues. Germline V gives CDR1 SGHRS, CDR2 YFSETQ. The chain's CDR3 is CASSLADRGIYGYTF. In nucleotides, the CDR3 is TGCGCCAGCAGCTTGGCCGACAGGGGGATATATGGCTACACCTTC. Full variable domain (remainder filled in from reference TRBV5-1 and TRBJ1-2): KAGVTQTPRYLIKTRGQQVTLSCSPISGHRSVSWYQQTPGQGLQFLFEYFSETQRNKGNFPGRFSGRQFSNSRSEMNVSTLELGDSALYLCASSLADRGIYGYTFGSGTRLTVV.

The chain carries TRBV7-2 and TRBJ2-4; 7 bases are shared with TRBD2. J gave up 6 bases and V 1 base, and 6 bases lay outside the gene matches. The CDR3 extends over 15 amino acids. Germline values: CDR1 SGHTA, CDR2 FQGNSA. CDR3 DNA sequence: TGTGCCAGCAGCTTAGTGGGAGGGCCCGGAAACATTCAGTACTTC. Amino acid sequence: CASSLVGGPGNIQYF.

The rearrangement uses TRBV4-3 and TRBJ2-2; TRBD2 matches 9 bases. CDR1 LGHNA and CDR2 YSLEER come from the germline V gene. V lost 1 base to trimming and J lost 0 bases; unmatched junction nucleotides: 0. The CDR3 has 16 amino acids. CDR3 in amino acids: CASSQASGTNTGELFF. In DNA form, the CDR3 reads TGCGCCAGCAGCCAAGCTAGCGGGACGAACACCGGGGAGCTGTTTTTT.

Comment on this clone: The identical CDR3 is also encoded by other nucleotide sequences in the sample. J is TRBJ1-1 and V is TRBV6-5; no clear D gene. The ends were cut back, 0 bases at V and 5 bases at J, with 7 bases in the middle. CDR3 length equals 13 residues. Germline V gene lookup returns CDR1 MNHEY and CDR2 SVGAGI. The CDR3 nucleotides read TGTGCCAGCAGTTACTCGAGATCAACTGAAGCTTTCTTT. Its translation is CASSYSRSTEAFF.

V and J are TRBV11-2 and TRBJ2-2, with a possible D match to TRBD2 (5 bases). Germline V gene data show CDR1 as SGHAT and CDR2 as FQNNGV. This CDR3 contains 16 residues. V shed 3 bases and J shed 0 bases, with 11 bases lying between them. This chain's CDR3 is CASSLLAAANTGELFF. The CDR3 DNA is TGTGCCAGCAGCTTGCTAGCCGCCGCGAACACCGGGGAGCTGTTTTTT.

The J gene is TRBJ2-2, the V gene TRBV27; TRBD2 agrees at 16 bases. With 4 bases clipped from V and 7 bases from J, the junction kept 6 bases outside the gene matches. The CDR3 spans 17 residues. Per germline, CDR1 MNHEY and CDR2 SMNVEV (reference sequence). The CDR3 loop is CASSSAGTSGRGGELFF. The CDR3 DNA reads TGTGCCAGCAGTTCGGCCGGGACTAGCGGGAGGGGCGGGGAGCTGTTTTTT.

V gene TRBV6-5 combines with J gene TRBJ1-1; D is uncertain. The V end lost 6 bases, the J end lost 7 bases, and 12 bases lay between the germline ends. Germline V gene lookup returns CDR1 MNHEY and CDR2 SVGAGI. This CDR3 region has 12 residues. The CDR3 sequence is CASRLTTGEAFF. CDR3 nucleotide sequence: TGTGCCAGCAGGCTTACGACGGGTGAAGCTTTCTTT.